One T cell receptor beta chain is described in this entry. Naive-designated CD8 cells lacked CD45RO, were positively enriched for CCR7, and omitted terminally differentiated effector memory CD45RA+ cells. This sample was taken from a study of shared clonotypes between healthy human individuals. The CDR3 extends over 16 amino acids. J gave up 4 bases and V 4 bases, and 9 bases lay outside the gene matches. Germline V gene lookup returns CDR1 MGHRA and CDR2 YSYEKL. The protocol was immunoSEQ multiplex PCR, while the TCRdb copy is restricted to in-frame clones and leaves out a portion. The sample lists about 650,000 clones; less than 97% were seen once.

This rearrangement joins TRBV4-1 to TRBJ2-1; 8 bases align to TRBD1. The TCR was taken from a woman aged 30 to 39 in good health. Sequenced input: naive CD8+ T cells sorted from blood. The CDR3 DNA follows: TGCGCCAGCAGCCCCGACCCGAGACAGGGGTACAATGAGCAGTTCTTC. Protein sequence: CASSPDPRQGYNEQFF.